The present entry profiles one TCR beta chain with its context. The antigen is not known. The read falls 3 residues short of the CDR3 end, and the missing part is taken from the germline J gene. The data originate from a study of T cells in women clearing cervical HPV infection. Study at large: Controls gave blood once infection was undetectable; cases at lesion identification. Study-wide results and caveats: T-cell numbers per sample were unknown and may explain richness differences. It is unknown whether associations predate infection; no effector/memory or HPV-specific sorting.

Produced via immunoSEQ multiplex PCR; TCRdb's table is partial and in-frame only. The sample data list about 32,000 clones. Germline V gene sequence: CDR1 LNHDA, CDR2 SQIVND (reference sequence). The CDR3 is 13 residues long. Sequenced material: blood buffy coat. This TCR derives from a woman aged 18 to 75 with a cervical HPV16 infection that either progressed to CIN3+ or cleared (not recorded which). The chain joins TRBV19 to TRBJ1-1; D not resolved. CDR3 DNA (partial): TGTGCCAGTAGTATAGGGGCTGGAACCGAA. Its protein product is CASSIGAGTE. The complete CDR3 sequence is CASSIGAGTEAFF.